One and the same sample provided the 6 T cell receptor beta chains below, sequenced in a study of T cell repertoires in cytomegalovirus infection. Each CDR3 protein gets one entry after TCRdb re-called the reads with MiXCR. Of roughly 500,000 distinct CDR3 sequences listed, 16% are singletons. The sample comprised CD8+ T cells from PBMCs. These receptors came from a human donor in good health (CMV status not recorded). Some clones in this sample may be carry-over from other donors' samples.

The rearrangement links TRBV19 to TRBJ1-1; the match to TRBD1 covers 7 bases. This CDR3 region has 13 residues. V lost 1 base to trimming and J lost 6 bases; unmatched junction nucleotides: 2. Germline values: CDR1 LNHDA, CDR2 SQIVND (reference sequence). The CDR3 DNA reads as TGTGCCAGTAGTATAGGACAGGGTGCTGAAGCTTTCTTT. This sequence encodes CASSIGQGAEAFF. Supplemented by reference TRBV19 and TRBJ1-1, the full variable domain reads DGGITQSPKYLFRKEGQNVTLSCEQNLNHDAMYWYRQDPGQGLRLIYYSQIVNDFQKGDIAEGYSVSREKKESFPLTVTSAQKNPTAFYLCASSIGQGAEAFFGQGTRLTVV.

This clonotype was counted many times. V and J are TRBV7-8 and TRBJ2-1, with TRBD2 identical over 7 bases. J gave up 1 base and V 8 bases, and 8 bases lay outside the gene matches. Looked up from germline, CDR1 is SGHVS and CDR2 is FQNEAQ. The CDR3 loop spans 15 amino acids. The CDR3, as DNA: TGTGCCAGCGGTACTAGCGAAGTTTCCTACAATGAGCAGTTCTTC. Protein product: CASGTSEVSYNEQFF.

CDR3 sequence (DNA): TGTGCCAGCAGCTCCTCGGGACCCATCTACTCTGGAAACACCATATATTTT. Amino acid sequence: CASSSSGPIYSGNTIYF. The V call is TRBV7-9, the J call TRBJ1-3; tentatively, D is TRBD1 (5 bases). With 4 bases removed from V and 0 bases from J, the gap between germline ends came to 16 bases. The germline CDR1 and CDR2 sequences are SEHNR and FQNEAQ (reference sequence). This CDR3 has 17 residues. Full variable domain (remainder filled in from reference TRBV7-9 and TRBJ1-3): DTGVSQNPRHKITKRGQNVTFRCDPISEHNRLYWYRQTLGQGPEFLTYFQNEAQLEKSRLLSDRFSAERPKGSFSTLEIQRTEQGDSAMYLCASSSSGPIYSGNTIYFGEGSWLTVV.

This clonotype was counted only a few times. The V and J genes are TRBV6-6 and TRBJ2-7; D is possibly TRBD1 (5 bases). The CDR3 is made up of 16 amino acids. The germline gives CDR1 MNHNY, CDR2 SVGAGI (reference sequence). V dropped 2 bases and J dropped 6 bases, with 20 bases sitting between them. CDR3 region: CASSYPRVGPTLEQYF. CDR3 nucleotide sequence: TGTGCCAGCAGTTACCCCAGGGTGGGGCCCACCCTCGAGCAGTACTTC.

This clonotype was recorded at least ten times. The CDR3 nucleotides read TGTGCCAGCAGCCCTAACACCACGCCTGGAGAGACCCAGTACTTC. Amino acid sequence: CASSPNTTPGETQYF. The chain combines TRBV28 with TRBJ2-5; D remains unclear. The ends were cut back, 6 bases at V and 4 bases at J, with 18 bases in the middle. The length of the CDR3 is 15 residues. CDR1 is MDHEN, CDR2 SYDVKM, per germline. The full variable domain, rest sourced from reference TRBV28 and TRBJ2-5, is DVKVTQSSRYLVKRTGEKVFLECVQDMDHENMFWYRQDPGLGLRLIYFSYDVKMKEKGDIPEGYSVSREKKERFSLILESASTNQTSMYLCASSPNTTPGETQYFGPGTRLLVL.

The genes are TRBV2 and TRBJ1-4; the match to TRBD1 covers 10 bases. After removal of 6 bases from V and 4 bases from J, the junction contained 14 bases not matched to a gene. The germline gives CDR1 SNHLY, CDR2 FYNNEI. The CDR3 length is 18 residues. This CDR3 is CASSDPGTGVFFNEKLFF. Here the CDR3 DNA reads TGTGCCAGCAGCGATCCTGGGACAGGGGTCTTCTTTAATGAAAAACTGTTTTTT. The whole variable domain, filled in from reference TRBV2 and TRBJ1-4, reads EPEVTQTPSHQVTQMGQEVILRCVPISNHLYFYWYRQILGQKVEFLVSFYNNEISEKSEIFDDQFSVERPDGSNFTLKIRSTKLEDSAMYFCASSDPGTGVFFNEKLFFGSGTQLSVL.